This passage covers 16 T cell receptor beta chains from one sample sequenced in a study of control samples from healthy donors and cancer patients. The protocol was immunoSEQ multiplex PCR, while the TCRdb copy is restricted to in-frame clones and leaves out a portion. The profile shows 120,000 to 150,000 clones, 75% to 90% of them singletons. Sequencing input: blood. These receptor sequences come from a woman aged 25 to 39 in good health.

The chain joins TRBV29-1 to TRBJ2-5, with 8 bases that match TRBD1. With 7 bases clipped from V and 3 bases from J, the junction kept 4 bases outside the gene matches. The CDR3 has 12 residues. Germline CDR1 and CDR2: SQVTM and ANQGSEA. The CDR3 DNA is TGCAGCGCCACAGGGGGAGAAGAGACCCAGTACTTC. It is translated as CSATGGEETQYF. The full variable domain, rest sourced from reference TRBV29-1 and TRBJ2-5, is SAVISQKPSRDICQRGTSLTIQCQVDSQVTMMFWYRQQPGQSLTLIATANQGSEATYESGFVIDKFPISRPNLTFSTLTVSNMSPEDSSIYLCSATGGEETQYFGPGTRLLVL.

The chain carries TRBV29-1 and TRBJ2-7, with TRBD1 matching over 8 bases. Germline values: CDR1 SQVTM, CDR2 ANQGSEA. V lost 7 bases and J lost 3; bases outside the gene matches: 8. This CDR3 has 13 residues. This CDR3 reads CSASGTGNYEQYF. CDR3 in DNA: TGCAGCGCGTCCGGGACAGGCAACTACGAGCAGTACTTC.

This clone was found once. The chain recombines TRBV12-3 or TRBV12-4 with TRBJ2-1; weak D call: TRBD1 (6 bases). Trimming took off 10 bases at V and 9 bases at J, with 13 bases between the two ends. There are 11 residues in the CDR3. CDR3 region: CATQGRGEQFF. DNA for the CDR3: TGTGCCACCCAGGGCAGGGGTGAGCAGTTCTTC.

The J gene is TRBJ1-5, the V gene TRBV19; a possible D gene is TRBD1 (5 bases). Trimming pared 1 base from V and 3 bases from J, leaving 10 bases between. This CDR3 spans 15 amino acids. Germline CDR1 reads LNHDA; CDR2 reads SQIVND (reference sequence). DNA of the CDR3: TGTGCCAGTAGTATAGTTGGGGGTGCCAATCAGCCCCAGCATTTT. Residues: CASSIVGGANQPQHF.

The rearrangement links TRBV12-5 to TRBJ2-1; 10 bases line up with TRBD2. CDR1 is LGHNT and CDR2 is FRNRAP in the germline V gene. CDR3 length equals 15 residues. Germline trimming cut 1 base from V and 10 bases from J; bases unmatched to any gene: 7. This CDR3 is CASGLGDPGLAEQFF. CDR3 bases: TGTGCTAGTGGTTTGGGGGACCCGGGACTAGCGGAGCAGTTCTTC.

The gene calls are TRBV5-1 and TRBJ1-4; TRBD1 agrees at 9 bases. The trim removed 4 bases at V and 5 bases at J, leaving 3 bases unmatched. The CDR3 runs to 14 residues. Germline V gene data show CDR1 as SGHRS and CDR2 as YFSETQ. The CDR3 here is CASSTGQGNEKLFF. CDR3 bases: TGCGCCAGCAGCACCGGACAGGGGAATGAAAAACTGTTTTTT.

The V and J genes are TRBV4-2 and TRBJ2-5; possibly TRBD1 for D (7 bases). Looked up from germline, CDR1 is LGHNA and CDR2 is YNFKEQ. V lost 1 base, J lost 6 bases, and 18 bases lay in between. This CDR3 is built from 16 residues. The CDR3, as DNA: TGTGCCAGCAGCCAAGCTAGCGCCGAGGGGGCGAAGACCCAGTACTTC. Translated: CASSQASAEGAKTQYF.

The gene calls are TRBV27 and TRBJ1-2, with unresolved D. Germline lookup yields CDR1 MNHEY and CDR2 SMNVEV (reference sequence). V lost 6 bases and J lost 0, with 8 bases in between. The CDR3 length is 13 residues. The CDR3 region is CASSAQPNYGYTF. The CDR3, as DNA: TGTGCCAGCAGCGCCCAACCTAACTATGGCTACACCTTC.

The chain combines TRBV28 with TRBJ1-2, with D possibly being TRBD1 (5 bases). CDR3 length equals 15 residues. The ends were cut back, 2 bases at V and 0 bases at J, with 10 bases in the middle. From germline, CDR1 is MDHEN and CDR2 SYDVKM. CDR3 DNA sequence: TGTGCCAGCAGTTTAGGGGCACTACCTAACTATGGCTACACCTTC. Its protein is CASSLGALPNYGYTF.

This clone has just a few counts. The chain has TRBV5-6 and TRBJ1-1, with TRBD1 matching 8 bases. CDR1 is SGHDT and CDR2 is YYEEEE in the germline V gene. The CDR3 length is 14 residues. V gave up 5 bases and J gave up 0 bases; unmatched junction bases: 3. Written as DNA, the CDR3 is TGTGCCAGCAGACCGACAGGGGTGAACACTGAAGCTTTCTTT. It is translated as CASRPTGVNTEAFF.

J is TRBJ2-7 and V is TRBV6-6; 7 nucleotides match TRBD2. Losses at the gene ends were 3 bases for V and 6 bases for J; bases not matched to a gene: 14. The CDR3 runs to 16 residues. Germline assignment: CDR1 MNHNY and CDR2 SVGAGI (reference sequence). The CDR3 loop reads CASSYLPPGPGGEQYF. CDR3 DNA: TGTGCCAGCAGTTATCTACCACCCGGACCGGGGGGCGAGCAGTACTTC.

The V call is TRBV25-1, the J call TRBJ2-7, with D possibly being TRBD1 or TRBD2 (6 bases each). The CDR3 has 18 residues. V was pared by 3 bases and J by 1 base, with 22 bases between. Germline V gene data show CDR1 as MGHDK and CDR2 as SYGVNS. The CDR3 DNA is TGTGCCAGCAGTGAGGGGAAGGGGGGCTCGCTGGGGTCCTACGAGCAGTACTTC. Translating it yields CASSEGKGGSLGSYEQYF.

Written as DNA, the CDR3 is TGCGCCAGCCGGGTAGGGAACTACGAGCAGTACTTC. Translation gives CASRVGNYEQYF. The chain employs TRBV5-1 and TRBJ2-7; D is unresolved. The germline V and J ends were trimmed by 7 bases and 3 bases, with 11 bases remaining between them. The CDR3 has 12 residues. The germline V gene has CDR1 SGHRS and CDR2 YFSETQ.

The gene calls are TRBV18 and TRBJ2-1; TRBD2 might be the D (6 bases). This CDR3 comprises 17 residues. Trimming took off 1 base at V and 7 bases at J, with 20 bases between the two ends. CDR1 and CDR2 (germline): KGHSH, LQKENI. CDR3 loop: CASSPRGALGSQNEQFF. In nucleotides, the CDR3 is TGTGCCAGCTCACCACGCGGGGCTCTCGGGAGTCAAAATGAGCAGTTCTTC.

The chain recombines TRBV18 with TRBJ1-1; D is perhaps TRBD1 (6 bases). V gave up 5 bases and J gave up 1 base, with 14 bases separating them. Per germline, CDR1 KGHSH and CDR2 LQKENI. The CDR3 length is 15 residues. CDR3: CASSNRGAQNTEAFF. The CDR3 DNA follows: TGTGCCAGCTCAAATCGGGGGGCCCAGAACACTGAAGCTTTCTTT.

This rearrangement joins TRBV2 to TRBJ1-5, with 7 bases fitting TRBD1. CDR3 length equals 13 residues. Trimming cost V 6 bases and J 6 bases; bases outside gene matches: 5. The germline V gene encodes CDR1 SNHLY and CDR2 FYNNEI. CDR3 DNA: TGTGCCAGCAGGAGGACAGGAACTCAGCCCCAGCATTTT. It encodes CASRRTGTQPQHF. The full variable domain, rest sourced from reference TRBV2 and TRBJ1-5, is EPEVTQTPSHQVTQMGQEVILRCVPISNHLYFYWYRQILGQKVEFLVSFYNNEISEKSEIFDDQFSVERPDGSNFTLKIRSTKLEDSAMYFCASRRTGTQPQHFGDGTRLSIL.